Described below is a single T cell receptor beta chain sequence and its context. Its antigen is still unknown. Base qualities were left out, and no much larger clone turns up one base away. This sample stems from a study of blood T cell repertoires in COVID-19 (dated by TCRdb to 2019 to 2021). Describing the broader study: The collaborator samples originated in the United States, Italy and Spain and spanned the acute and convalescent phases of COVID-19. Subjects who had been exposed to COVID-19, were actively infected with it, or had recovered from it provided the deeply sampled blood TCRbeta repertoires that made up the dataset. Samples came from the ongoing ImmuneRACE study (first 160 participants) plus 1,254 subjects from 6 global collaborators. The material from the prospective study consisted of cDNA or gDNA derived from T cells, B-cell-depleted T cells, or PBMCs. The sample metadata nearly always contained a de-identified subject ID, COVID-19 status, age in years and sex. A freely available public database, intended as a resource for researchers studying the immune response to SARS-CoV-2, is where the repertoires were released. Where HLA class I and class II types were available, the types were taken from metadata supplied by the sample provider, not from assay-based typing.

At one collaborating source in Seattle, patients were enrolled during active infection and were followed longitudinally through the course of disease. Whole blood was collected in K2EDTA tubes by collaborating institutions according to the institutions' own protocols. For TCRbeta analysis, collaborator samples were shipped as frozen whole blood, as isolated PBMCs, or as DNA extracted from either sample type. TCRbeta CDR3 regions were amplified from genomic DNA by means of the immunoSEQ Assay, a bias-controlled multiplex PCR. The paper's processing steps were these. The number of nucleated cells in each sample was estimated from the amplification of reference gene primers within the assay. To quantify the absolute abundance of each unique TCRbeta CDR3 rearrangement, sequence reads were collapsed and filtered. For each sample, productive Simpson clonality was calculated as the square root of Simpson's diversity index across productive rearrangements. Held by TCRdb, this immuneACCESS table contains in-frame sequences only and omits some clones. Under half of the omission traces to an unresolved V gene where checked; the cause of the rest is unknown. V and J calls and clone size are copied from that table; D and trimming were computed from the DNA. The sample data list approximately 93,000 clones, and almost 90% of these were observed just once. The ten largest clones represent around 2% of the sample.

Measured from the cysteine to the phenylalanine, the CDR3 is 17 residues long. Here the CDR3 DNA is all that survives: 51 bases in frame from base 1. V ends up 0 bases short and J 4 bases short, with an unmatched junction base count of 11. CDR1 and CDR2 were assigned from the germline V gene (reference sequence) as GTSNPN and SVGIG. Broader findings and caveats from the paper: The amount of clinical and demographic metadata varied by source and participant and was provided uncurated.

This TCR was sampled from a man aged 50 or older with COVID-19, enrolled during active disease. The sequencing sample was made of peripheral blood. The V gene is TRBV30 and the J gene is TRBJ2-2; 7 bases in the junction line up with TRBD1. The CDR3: CAWSVQGTVRGTGELFF. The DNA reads TGTGCCTGGAGTGTACAGGGGACAGTTCGGGGCACCGGGGAGCTGTTTTTT.